This TCR beta chain was documented in a study of low-dose radiotherapy and immunotherapy resistance in tumors. Study-level background: Cohort 1 got 0.5 Gy per fraction every 2 weeks, 6.5 Gy in total. Across 26 weeks, 13 Gy in total went to Cohort 2, delivered as 1 Gy per fraction every two weeks.

Described time point: after trial treatment. Treatment indicated: LDRT plus nivolumab, ipilimumab, low-dose cyclophosphamide and aspirin (RACIN trial). Low-dose radiotherapy, low-dose cyclophosphamide, aspirin, ipilimumab and nivolumab were all given to the donors. Primers targeting TRAV and TRBV primed first-strand cDNA, covering alpha and beta chains. TCRs underwent approximately 20 PCR cycles of amplification with a constant-region primer and V-primer adapter. TCRdb independently ran MiXCR on the reads; one entry per CDR3 protein. The sample has 100,000 or so distinct CDR3 sequences; less than 25% are singletons. Sequencing used PBMCs, obtained after low-dose radiotherapy plus immunotherapy. The receptor's source is a male donor with prostate cancer.

The CDR3 protein is CASRPGLAGYEQYF. The DNA for the CDR3 is TGTGCCAGCAGGCCGGGGCTAGCGGGCTACGAGCAGTACTTC. The chain carries TRBV2 and TRBJ2-7; 8 nucleotides align to TRBD2. The trim removed 6 bases at V and 3 bases at J, leaving 7 bases unmatched. This CDR3 is 14 amino acids long. The V gene's germline CDR1 is SNHLY and CDR2 FYNNEI.